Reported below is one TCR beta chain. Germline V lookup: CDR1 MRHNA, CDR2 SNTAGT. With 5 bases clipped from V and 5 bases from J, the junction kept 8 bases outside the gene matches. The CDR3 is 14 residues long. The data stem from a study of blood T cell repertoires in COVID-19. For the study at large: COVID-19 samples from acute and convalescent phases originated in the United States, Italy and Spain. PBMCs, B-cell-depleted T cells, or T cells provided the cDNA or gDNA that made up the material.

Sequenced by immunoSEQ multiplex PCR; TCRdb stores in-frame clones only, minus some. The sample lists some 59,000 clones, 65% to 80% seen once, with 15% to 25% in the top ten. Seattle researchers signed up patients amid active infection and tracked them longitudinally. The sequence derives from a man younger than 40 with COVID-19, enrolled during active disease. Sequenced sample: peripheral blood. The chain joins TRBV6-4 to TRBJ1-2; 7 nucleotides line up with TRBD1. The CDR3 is CASSPMGTEYGYTF. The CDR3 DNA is TGTGCCAGCAGTCCAATGGGGACAGAATATGGCTACACCTTC.